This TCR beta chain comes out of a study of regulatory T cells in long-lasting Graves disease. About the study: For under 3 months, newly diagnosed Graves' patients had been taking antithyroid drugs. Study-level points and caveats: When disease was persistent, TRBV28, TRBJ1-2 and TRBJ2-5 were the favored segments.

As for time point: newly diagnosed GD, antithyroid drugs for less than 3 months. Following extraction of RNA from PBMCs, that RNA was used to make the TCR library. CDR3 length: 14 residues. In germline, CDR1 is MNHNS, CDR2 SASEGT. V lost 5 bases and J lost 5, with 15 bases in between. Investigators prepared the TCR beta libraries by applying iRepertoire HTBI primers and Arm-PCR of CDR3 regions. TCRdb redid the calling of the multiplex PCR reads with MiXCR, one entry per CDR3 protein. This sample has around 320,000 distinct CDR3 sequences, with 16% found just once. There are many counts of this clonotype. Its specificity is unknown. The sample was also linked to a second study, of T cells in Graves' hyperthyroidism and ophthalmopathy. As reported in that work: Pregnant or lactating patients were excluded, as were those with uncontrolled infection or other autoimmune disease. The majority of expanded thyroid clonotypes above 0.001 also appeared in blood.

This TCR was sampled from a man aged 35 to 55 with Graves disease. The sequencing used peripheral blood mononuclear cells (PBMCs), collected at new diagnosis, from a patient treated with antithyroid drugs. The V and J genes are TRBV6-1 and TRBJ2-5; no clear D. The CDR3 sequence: CASSIYRSAETQYF. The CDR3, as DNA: TGTGCCAGCAGTATATACCGGTCGGCCGAGACCCAGTACTTC.